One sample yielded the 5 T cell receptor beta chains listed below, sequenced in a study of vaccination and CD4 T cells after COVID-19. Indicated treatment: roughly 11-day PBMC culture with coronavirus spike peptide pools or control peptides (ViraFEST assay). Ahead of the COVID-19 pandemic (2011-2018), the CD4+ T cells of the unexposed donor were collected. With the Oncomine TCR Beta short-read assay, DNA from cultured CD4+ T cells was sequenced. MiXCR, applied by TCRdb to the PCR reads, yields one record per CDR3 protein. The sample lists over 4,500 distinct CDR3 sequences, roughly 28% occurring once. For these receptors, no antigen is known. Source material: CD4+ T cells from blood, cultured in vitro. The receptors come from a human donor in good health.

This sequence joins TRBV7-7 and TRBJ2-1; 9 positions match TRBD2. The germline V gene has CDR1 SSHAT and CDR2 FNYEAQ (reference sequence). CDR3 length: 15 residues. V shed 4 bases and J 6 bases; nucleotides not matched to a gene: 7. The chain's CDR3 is CASSSGTSSVNEQFF. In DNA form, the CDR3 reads TGTGCCAGCAGCTCCGGGACTAGCAGCGTCAATGAGCAGTTCTTC.

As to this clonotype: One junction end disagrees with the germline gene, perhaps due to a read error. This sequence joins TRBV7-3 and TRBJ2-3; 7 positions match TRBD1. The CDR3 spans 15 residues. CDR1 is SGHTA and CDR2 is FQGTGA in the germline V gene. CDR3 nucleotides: TGTGCCAGCAGTTTAAACAGGGGAAGCACAGATACGCAGTATTTT. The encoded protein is CASSLNRGSTDTQYF. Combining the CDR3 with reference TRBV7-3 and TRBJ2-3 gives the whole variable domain GAGVSQTPSNKVTEKGKYVELRCDPISGHTALYWYRQSLGQGPEFLIYFQGTGAADDSGLPNDRFFAVRPEGSVSTLKIQRTERGDSAVYLCASSLNRGSTDTQYFGPGTRLTVL.

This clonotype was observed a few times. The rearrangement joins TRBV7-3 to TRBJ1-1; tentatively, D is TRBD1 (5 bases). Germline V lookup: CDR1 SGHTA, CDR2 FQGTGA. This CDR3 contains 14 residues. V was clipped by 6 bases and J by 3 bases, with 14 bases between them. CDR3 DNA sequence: TGTGCCAGCAGTCCAGGGTATGGGGACACTGAAGCTTTCTTT. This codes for CASSPGYGDTEAFF.

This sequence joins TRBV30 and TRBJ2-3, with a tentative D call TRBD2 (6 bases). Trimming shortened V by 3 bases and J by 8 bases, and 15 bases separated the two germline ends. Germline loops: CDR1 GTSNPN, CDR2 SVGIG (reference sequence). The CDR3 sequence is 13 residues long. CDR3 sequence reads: CAWRAQGTATQYF. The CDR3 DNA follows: TGTGCCTGGAGGGCTCAAGGGACTGCTACGCAGTATTTT.

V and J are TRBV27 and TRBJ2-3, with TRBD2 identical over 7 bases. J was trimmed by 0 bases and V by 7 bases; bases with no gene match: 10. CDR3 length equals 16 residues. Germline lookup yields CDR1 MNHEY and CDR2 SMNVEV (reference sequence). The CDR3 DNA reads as TGTGCCAGCACACAAACCGGGAGGTCTAGCACAGATACGCAGTATTTT. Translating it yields CASTQTGRSSTDTQYF.